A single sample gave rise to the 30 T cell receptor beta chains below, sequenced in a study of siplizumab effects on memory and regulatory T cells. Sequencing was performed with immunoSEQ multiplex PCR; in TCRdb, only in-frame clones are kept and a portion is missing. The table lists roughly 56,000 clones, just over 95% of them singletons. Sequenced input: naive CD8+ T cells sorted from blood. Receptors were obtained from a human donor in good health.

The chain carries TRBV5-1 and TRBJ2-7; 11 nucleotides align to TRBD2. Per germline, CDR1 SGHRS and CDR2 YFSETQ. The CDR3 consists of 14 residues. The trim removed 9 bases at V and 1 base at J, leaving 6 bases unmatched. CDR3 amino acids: CATRLAGNSYEQYF. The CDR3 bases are TGCGCCACCCGACTAGCGGGAAATTCCTACGAGCAGTACTTC.

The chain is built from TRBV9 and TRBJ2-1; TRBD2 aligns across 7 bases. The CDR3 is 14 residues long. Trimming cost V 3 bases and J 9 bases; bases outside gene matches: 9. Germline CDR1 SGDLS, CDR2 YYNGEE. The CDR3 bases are TGTGCCAGCAGCGGCCGCGGGAGAGGACGTGAGCAGTTCTTC. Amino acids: CASSGRGRGREQFF.

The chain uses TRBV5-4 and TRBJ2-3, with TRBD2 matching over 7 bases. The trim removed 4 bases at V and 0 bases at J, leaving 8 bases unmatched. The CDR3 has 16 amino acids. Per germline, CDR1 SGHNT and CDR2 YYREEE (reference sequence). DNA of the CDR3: TGTGCCAGCAGCGGAATGAATAGCGGGAGCACAGATACGCAGTATTTT. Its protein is CASSGMNSGSTDTQYF.

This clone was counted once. The CDR3 DNA sequence: TGTGCCAGCAGCTCGTTAGAGATGCTAGCAATGGGCACAGATACGCAGTATTTT. This gives the protein CASSSLEMLAMGTDTQYF. The rearrangement uses TRBV11-2 and TRBJ2-3; D is possibly TRBD2 (5 bases). Trimming cost V 4 bases and J 1 base, with 21 bases left between them. Germline-derived CDR1 and CDR2 are SGHAT and FQNNGV. The CDR3 sequence is 18 residues long.

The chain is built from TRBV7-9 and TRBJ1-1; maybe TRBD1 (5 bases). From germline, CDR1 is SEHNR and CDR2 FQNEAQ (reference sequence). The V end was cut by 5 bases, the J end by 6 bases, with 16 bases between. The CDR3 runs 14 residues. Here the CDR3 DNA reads TGTGCCAGCAGCAATCCCCGGGGGGGGTCTGAAGCTTTCTTT. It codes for CASSNPRGGSEAFF.

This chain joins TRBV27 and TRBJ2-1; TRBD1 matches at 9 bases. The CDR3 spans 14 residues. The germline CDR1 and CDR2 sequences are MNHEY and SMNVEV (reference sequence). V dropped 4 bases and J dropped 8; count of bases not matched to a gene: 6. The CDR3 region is CASSYGTGRDEQFF. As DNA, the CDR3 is TGTGCCAGCAGTTATGGGACAGGGAGGGATGAGCAGTTCTTC.

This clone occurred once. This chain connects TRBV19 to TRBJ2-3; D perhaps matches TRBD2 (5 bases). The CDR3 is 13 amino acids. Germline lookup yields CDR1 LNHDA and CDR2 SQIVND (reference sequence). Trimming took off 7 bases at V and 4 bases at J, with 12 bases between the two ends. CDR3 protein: CASTHGVADTQYF. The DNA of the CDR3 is TGTGCCAGTACCCACGGGGTAGCAGATACGCAGTATTTT.

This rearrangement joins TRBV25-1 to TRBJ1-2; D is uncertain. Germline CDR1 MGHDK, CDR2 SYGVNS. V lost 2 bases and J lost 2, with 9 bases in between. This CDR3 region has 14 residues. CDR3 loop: CASSEPYPNYGYTF. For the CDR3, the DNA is TGTGCCAGCAGTGAACCCTACCCCAACTATGGCTACACCTTC.

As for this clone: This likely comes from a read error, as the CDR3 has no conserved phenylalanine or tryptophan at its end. The CDR3: CASSWGTYGYTL. The CDR3 region has the DNA TGTGCCAGCAGTTGGGGGACGTATGGCTACACCCTC. The chain employs TRBV6-5 and TRBJ1-2, with a weak D call TRBD1 (5 bases). V lost 4 bases, J lost 5 bases, and 8 bases lay in between. The germline CDR1 and CDR2 sequences are MNHEY and SVGAGI. CDR3 length equals 12 residues.

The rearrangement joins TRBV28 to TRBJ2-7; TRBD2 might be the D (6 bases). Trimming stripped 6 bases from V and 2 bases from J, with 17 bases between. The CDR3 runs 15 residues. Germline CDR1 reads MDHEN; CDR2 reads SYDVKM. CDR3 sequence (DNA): TGTGCCAGCAGGGTAGAGCGGGCCCTGACCTACGAGCAGTACTTC. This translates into CASRVERALTYEQYF.

CDR3: CASSLDVTGEDNEQFF. CDR3 DNA sequence: TGTGCCAGCAGCTTAGATGTAACAGGGGAGGACAATGAGCAGTTCTTC. V gene TRBV11-3 combines with J gene TRBJ2-1; D is possibly TRBD1 (7 bases). V lost 0 bases and J 5 bases, leaving 14 bases between the germline ends. In germline, CDR1 is SGHNT, CDR2 YENEEA. This CDR3 is 16 amino acids long.

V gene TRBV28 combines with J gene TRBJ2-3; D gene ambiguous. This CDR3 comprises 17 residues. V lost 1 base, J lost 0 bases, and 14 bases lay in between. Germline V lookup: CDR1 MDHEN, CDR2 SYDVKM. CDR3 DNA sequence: TGTGCCAGCAGTTTATTACGGCAGCCTTCTAGCACAGATACGCAGTATTTT. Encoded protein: CASSLLRQPSSTDTQYF.

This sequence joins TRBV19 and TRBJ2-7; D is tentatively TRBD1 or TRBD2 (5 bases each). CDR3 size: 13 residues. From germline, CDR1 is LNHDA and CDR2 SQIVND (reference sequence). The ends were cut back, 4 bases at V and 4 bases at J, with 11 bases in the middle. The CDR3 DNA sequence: TGTGCCAGTAGTACAGACTGGGGGTACGAGCAGTACTTC. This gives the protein CASSTDWGYEQYF.

For the CDR3, the DNA is TGTGCCAGCAGCTCAGGATCGGGGACTGCCTACGAGCAGTACTTC. It encodes CASSSGSGTAYEQYF. The chain combines TRBV7-9 with TRBJ2-7; D is possibly TRBD2 (6 bases). The CDR3 contains 15 residues. Germline CDR1 and CDR2: SEHNR and FQNEAQ (reference sequence). The germline V and J ends were trimmed by 4 bases and 2 bases, with 15 bases remaining between them.

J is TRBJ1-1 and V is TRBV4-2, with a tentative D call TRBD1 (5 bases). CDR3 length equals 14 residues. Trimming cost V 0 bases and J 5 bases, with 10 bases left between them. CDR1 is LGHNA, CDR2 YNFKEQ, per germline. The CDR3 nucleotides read TGTGCCAGCAGCCAAGACAGGGTTGGAACTGAAGCTTTCTTT. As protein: CASSQDRVGTEAFF.

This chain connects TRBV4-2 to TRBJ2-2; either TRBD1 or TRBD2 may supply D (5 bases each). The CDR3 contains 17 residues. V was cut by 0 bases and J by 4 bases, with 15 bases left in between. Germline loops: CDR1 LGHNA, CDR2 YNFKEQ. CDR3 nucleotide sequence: TGTGCCAGCAGCCAAGAGGGTGTGGGGGTCGGCACCGGGGAGCTGTTTTTT. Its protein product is CASSQEGVGVGTGELFF.

CDR3 nucleotides: TGTGCCACCAGCAGAGTCGGAGGGGGGTACGAGCAGTACTTC. This gives the protein CATSRVGGGYEQYF. The chain combines TRBV15 with TRBJ2-7; D possibly uses TRBD1 or TRBD2 (6 bases each). This CDR3 has 14 amino acids. With 1 base removed from V and 4 bases from J, the gap between germline ends came to 11 bases. Germline V lookup: CDR1 LNHNV, CDR2 YYDKDF (reference sequence).

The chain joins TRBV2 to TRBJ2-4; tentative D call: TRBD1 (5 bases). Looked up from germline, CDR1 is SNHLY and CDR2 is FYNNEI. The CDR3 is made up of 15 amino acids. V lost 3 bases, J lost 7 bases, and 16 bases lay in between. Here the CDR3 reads CASSEVRAIVNIQYF. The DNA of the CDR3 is TGTGCCAGCAGTGAGGTCAGGGCGATTGTGAACATTCAGTACTTC.

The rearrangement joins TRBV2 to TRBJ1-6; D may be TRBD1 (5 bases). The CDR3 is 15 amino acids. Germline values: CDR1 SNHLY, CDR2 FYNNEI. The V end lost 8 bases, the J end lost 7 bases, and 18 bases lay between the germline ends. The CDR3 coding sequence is TGTGCCAGCCTTGGATTGGTGACAGCAAATTCACCCCTCCACTTT. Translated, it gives CASLGLVTANSPLHF.

CDR3 amino acids: CASSLSVVGYNEQFF. The CDR3 DNA follows: TGTGCCAGCAGTTTAAGTGTTGTAGGGTACAATGAGCAGTTCTTC. The chain couples TRBV27 to TRBJ2-1, with D unclear. Germline-derived CDR1 and CDR2 are MNHEY and SMNVEV (reference sequence). Trimming removed 2 bases at V and 4 bases at J, with 12 bases between. The CDR3 has 15 amino acids.

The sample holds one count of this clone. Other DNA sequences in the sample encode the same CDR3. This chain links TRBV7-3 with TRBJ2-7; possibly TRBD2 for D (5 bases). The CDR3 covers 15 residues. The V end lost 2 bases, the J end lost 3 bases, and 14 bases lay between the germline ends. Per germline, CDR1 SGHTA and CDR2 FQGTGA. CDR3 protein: CASSLEGGPYYEQYF. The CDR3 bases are TGTGCCAGCAGCTTAGAAGGCGGGCCCTACTACGAGCAGTACTTC.

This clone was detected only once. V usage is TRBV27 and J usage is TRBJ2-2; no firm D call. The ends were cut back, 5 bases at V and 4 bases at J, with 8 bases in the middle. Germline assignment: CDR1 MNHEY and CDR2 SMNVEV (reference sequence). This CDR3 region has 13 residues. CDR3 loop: CASSIQLTGELFF. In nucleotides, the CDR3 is TGTGCCAGCAGTATCCAACTCACCGGGGAGCTGTTTTTT.

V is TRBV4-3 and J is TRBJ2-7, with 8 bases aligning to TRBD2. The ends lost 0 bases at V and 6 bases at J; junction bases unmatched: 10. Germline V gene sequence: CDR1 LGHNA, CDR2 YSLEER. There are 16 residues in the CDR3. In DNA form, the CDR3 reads TGCGCCAGCAGCCAAGATCGGCTAGCGGGCCTGGTCGAGCAGTACTTC. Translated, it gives CASSQDRLAGLVEQYF.

This CDR3 is CASSQEYTGGIDEQYF. Written as DNA, the CDR3 is TGTGCCAGCAGCCAAGAGTACACAGGGGGTATCGACGAGCAGTACTTC. The chain combines TRBV14 with TRBJ2-7; 8 bases map to TRBD1. With V trimmed by 0 bases and J by 5 bases, 9 bases remained unmatched. Germline V CDR1 and CDR2: SGHDN, FVKESK. The length of the CDR3 is 16 residues.

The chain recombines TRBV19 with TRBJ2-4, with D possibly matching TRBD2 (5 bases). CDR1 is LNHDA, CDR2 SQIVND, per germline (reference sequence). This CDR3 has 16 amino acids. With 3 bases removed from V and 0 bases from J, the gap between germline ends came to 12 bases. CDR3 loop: CASSIADGLAKNIQYF. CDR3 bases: TGTGCCAGTAGTATCGCGGACGGACTAGCCAAAAACATTCAGTACTTC.

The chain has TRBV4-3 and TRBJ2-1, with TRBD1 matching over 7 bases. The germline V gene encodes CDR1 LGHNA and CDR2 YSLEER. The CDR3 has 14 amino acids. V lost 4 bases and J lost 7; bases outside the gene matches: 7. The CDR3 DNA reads TGCGCCAGCAGCCCTGGGACAGTGGGAAATGAGCAGTTCTTC. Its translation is CASSPGTVGNEQFF.

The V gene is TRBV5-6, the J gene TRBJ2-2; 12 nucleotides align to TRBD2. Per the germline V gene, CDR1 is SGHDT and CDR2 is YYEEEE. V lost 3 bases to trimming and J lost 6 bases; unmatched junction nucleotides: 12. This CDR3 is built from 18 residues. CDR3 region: CASSYRLAGVGRAGELFF. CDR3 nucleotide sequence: TGTGCCAGCAGCTACAGACTAGCGGGAGTAGGAAGAGCCGGGGAGCTGTTTTTT.

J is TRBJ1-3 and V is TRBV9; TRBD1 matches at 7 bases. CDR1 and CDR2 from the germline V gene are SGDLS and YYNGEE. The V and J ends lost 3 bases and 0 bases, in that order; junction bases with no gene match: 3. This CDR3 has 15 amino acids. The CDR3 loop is CASSADRTSGNTIYF. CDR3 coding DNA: TGTGCCAGCAGCGCGGACAGGACCTCTGGAAACACCATATATTTT.

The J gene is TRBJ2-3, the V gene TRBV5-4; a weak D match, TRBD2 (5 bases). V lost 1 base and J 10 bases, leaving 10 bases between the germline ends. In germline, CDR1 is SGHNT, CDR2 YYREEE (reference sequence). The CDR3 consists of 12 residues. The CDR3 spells CASSLSGIPQYF. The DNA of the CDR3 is TGTGCCAGCAGCTTGTCCGGGATTCCGCAGTATTTT.

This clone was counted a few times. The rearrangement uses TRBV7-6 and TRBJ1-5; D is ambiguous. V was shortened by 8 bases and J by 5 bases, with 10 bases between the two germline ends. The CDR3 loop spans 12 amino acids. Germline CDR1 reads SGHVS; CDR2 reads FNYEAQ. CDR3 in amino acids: CASGGADQPQHF. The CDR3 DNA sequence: TGTGCCAGCGGCGGCGCGGATCAGCCCCAGCATTTT. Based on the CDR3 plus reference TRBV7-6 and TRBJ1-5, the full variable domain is GAGVSQSPRYKVTKRGQDVALRCDPISGHVSLYWYRQALGQGPEFLTYFNYEAQQDKSGLPNDRFSAERPEGSISTLTIQRTEQRDSAMYRCASGGADQPQHFGDGTRLSIL.